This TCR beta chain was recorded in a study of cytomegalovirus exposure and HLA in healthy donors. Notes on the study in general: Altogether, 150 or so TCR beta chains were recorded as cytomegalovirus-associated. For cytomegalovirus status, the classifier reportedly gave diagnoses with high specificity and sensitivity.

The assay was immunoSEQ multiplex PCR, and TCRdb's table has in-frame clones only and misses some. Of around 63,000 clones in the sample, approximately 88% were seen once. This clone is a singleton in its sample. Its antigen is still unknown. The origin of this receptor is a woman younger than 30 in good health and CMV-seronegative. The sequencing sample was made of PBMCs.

CDR3 in amino acids: CASSPETGTAFF. CDR3 DNA sequence: TGTGCCAGCAGCCCGGAAACAGGGACAGCTTTCTTT. The gene calls are TRBV7-9 and TRBJ1-1, with a tentative D call TRBD1 (6 bases). CDR1 and CDR2 (germline): SEHNR, FQNEAQ (reference sequence). The V gene lost 5 bases and the J gene lost 10 bases, with 14 bases spanning the gap. CDR3 length equals 12 residues. The full variable domain, rest sourced from reference TRBV7-9 and TRBJ1-1, is DTGVSQNPRHKITKRGQNVTFRCDPISEHNRLYWYRQTLGQGPEFLTYFQNEAQLEKSRLLSDRFSAERPKGSFSTLEIQRTEQGDSAMYLCASSPETGTAFFGQGTRLTVV.